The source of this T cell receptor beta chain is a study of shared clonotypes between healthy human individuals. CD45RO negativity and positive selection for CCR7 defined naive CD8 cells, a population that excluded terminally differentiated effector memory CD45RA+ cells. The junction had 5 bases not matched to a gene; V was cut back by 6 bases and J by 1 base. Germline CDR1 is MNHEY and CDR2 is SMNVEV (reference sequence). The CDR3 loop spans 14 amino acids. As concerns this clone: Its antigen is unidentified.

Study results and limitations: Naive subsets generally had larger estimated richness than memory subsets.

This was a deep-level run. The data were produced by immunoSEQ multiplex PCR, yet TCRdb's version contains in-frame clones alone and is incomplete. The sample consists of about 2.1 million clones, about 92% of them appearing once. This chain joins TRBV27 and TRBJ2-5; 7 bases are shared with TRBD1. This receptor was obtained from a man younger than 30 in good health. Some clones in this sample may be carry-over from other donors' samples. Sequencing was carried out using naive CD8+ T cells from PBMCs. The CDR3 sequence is CASRNRQGQETQYF. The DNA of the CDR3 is TGTGCCAGCAGAAACAGACAGGGCCAAGAGACCCAGTACTTC.